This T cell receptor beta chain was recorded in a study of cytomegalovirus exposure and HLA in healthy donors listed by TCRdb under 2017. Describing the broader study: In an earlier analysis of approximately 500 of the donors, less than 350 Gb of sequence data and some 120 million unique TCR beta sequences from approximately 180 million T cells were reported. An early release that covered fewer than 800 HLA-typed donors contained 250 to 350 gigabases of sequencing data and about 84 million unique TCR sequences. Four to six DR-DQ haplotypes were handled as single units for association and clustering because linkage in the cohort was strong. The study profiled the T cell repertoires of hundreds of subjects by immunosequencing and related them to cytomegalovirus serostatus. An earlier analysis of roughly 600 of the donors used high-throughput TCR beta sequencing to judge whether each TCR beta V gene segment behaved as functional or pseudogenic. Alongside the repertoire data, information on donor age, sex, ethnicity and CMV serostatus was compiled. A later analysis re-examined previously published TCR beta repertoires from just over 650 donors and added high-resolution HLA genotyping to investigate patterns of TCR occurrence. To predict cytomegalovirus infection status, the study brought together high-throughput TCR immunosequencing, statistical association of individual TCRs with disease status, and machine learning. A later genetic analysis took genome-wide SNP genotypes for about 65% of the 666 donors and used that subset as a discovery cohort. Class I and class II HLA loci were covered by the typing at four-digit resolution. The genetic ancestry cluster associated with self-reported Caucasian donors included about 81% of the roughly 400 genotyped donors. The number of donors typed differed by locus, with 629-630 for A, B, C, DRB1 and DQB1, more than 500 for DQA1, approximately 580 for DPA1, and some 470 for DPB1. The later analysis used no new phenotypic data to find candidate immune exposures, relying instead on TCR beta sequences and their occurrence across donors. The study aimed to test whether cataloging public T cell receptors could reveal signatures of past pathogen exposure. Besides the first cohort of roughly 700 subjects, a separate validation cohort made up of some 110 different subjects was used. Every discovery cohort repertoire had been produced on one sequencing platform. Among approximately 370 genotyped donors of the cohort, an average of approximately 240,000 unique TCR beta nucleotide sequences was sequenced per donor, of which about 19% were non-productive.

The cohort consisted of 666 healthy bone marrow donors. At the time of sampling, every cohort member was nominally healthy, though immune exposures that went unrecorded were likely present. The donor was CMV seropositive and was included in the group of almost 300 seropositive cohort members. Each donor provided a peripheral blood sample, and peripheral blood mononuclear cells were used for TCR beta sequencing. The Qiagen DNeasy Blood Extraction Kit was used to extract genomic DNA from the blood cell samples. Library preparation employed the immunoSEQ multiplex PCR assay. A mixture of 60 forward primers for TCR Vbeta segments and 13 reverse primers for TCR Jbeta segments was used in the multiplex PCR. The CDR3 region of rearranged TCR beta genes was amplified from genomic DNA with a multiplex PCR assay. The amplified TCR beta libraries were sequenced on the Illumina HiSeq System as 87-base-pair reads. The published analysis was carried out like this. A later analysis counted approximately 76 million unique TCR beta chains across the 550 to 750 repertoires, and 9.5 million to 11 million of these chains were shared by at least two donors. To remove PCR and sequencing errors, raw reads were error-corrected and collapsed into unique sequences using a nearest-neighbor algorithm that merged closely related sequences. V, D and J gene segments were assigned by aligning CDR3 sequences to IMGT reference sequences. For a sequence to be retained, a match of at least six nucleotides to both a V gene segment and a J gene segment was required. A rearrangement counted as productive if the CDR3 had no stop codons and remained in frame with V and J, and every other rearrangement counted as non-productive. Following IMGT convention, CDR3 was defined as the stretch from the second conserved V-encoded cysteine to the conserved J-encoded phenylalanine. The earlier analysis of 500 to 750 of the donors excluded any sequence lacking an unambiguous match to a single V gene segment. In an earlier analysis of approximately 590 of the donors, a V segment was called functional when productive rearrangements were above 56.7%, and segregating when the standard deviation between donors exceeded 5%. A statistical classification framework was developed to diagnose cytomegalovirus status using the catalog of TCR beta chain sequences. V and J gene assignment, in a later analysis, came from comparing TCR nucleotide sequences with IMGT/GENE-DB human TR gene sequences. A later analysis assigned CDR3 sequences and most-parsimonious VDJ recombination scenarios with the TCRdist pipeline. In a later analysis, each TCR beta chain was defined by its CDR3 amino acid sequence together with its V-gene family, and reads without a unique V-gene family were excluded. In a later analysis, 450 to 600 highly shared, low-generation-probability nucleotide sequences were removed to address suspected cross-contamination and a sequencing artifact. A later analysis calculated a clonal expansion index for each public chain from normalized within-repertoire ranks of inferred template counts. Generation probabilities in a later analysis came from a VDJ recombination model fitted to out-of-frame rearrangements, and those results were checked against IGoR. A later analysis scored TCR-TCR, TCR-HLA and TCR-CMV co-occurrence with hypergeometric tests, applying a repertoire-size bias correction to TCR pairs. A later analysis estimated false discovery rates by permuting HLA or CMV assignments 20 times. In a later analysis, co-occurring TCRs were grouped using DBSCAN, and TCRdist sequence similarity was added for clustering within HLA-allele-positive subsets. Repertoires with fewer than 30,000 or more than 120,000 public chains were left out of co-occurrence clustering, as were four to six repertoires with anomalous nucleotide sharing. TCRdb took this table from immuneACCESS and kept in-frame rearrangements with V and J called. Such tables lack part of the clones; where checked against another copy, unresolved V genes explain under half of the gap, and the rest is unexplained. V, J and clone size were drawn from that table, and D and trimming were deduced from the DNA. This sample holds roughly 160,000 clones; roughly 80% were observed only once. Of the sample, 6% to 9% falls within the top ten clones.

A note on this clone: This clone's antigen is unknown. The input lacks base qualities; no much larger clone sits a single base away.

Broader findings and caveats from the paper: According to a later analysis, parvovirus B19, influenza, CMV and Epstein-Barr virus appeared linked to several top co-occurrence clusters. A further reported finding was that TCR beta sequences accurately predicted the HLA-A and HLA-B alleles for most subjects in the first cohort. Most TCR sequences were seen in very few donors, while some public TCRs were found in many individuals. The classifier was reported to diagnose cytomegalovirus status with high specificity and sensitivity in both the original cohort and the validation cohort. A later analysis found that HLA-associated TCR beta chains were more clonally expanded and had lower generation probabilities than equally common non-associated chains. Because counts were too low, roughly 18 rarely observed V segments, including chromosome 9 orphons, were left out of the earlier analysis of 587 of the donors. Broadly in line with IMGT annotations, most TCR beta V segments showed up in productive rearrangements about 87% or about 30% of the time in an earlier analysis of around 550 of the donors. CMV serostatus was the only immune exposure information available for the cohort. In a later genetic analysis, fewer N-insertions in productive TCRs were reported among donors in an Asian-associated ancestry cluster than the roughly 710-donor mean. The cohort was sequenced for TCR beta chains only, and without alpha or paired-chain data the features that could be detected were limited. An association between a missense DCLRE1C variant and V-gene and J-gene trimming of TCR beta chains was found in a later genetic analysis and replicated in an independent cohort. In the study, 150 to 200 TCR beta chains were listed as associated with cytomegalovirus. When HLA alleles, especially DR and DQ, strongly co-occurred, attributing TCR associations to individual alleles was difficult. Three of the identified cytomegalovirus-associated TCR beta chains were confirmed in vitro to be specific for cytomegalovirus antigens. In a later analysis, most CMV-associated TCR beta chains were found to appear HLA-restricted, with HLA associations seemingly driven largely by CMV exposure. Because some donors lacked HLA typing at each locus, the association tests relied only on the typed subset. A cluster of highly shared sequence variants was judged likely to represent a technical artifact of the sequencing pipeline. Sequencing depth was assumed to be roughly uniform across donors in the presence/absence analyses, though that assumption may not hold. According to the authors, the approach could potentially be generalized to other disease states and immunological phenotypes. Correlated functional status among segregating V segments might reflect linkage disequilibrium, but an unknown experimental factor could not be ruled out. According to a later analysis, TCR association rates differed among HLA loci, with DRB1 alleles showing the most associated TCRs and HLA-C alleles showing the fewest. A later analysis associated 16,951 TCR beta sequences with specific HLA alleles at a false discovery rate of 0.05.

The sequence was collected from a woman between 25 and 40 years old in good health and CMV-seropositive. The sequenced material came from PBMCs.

The CDR3 has the sequence CSVVDTSGGFDSYEQYF. The nucleotide sequence reads TGCAGCGTTGTGGATACTAGCGGGGGGTTTGACTCCTACGAGCAGTACTTC. The chain couples TRBV29-1 to TRBJ2-7; the central 12 bases match TRBD2. Trimming removed 4 bases from V and 0 bases from J; the gene matches leave 10 bases unexplained. CDR1 SQVTM and CDR2 ANQGSEA were looked up in the germline V gene. The CDR3, cysteine through phenylalanine, is 17 amino acids long. Kept here is only the CDR3 DNA, which spans 51 bases and is read in frame from base 1.